The 23 T cell receptor beta chains in this list originate from one sample, sequenced in a study of blood T cell repertoires in COVID-19. Profiled with immunoSEQ multiplex PCR; TCRdb holds only in-frame clones, not every one. The sample holds some 200,000 clones; approximately 87% are singletons and the top ten take 3% to 4%. Specimen: peripheral blood. Receptors were obtained from a man between 18 and 29 years old with active or convalescent COVID-19.

Concerning this clone itself: The same CDR3 also results from other DNA sequences found in this sample. J is TRBJ1-5 and V is TRBV30; maybe TRBD1 (5 bases). This CDR3 contains 15 residues. The V end was cut by 0 bases, the J end by 2 bases, with 11 bases between. CDR1 GTSNPN and CDR2 SVGIG come from the germline V gene (reference sequence). CDR3 residues: CAWSVRQGGNQPQHF. The CDR3 nucleotides are TGTGCCTGGAGTGTAAGGCAGGGCGGCAATCAGCCCCAGCATTTT. Drawing the rest from reference TRBV30 and TRBJ1-5, the complete variable domain is SQTIHQWPATLVQPVGSPLSLECTVEGTSNPNLYWYRQAAGRGLQLLFYSVGIGQISSEVPQNLSASRPQDRQFILSSKKLLLSDSGFYLCAWSVRQGGNQPQHFGDGTRLSIL.

The chain has TRBV3-1 (or the pseudogene TRBV3-2) and TRBJ2-1; 7 bases agree with TRBD2. Germline CDR1 reads LGHDT; CDR2 reads YNNKEL (reference sequence). The CDR3 covers 16 residues. The junction had 6 bases not matched to a gene; V was cut back by 4 bases and J by 0 bases. CDR3: CASSLSSGSSYNEQFF. As DNA, the CDR3 is TGTGCCAGCAGCCTATCTAGCGGATCCTCCTACAATGAGCAGTTCTTC.

The J gene is TRBJ1-1, the V gene TRBV4-2; D is perhaps TRBD1 (6 bases). V lost 2 bases, J lost 4 bases, and 11 bases lay in between. This CDR3 spans 14 amino acids. Germline V CDR1 and CDR2: LGHNA, YNFKEQ. The CDR3: CASSQTRGGTEAFF. The CDR3 coding sequence is TGTGCCAGCAGCCAAACCAGGGGCGGCACTGAAGCTTTCTTT.

This clone was detected a few times. The chain has TRBV28 and TRBJ1-2; 7 bases match TRBD1. The CDR3 length is 14 residues. Trimming took 6 bases from V and 4 from J; bases not matched to a gene: 8. CDR1 and CDR2 from the germline V gene are MDHEN and SYDVKM. This chain's CDR3 is CASRATGLGYGYTF. The CDR3 DNA reads TGTGCCAGCAGGGCGACAGGGCTCGGCTATGGCTACACCTTC.

This rearrangement joins TRBV10-1 to TRBJ1-5, with 9 nucleotides matching TRBD1. The CDR3 totals 14 residues. Germline-derived CDR1 and CDR2 are WNHNN and SYGVQD (reference sequence). V shed 5 bases, J shed 6 bases, and the junction held 5 bases outside the gene matches. DNA of the CDR3: TGCGCCAGCAGTAAGGGACAGGGCATTCAGCCCCAGCATTTT. Translation: CASSKGQGIQPQHF.

The rearrangement uses TRBV6-6 and TRBJ2-3; TRBD2 is a possible D gene (7 bases). Trimming took off 9 bases at V and 6 bases at J, with 22 bases between the two ends. Germline CDR1 MNHNY, CDR2 SVGAGI (reference sequence). This CDR3 has 15 amino acids. The CDR3 DNA is TGTGCCAGTCCGAGTGAGGGGGGGCAGGGGGATACGCAGTATTTT. It is translated as CASPSEGGQGDTQYF.

The V gene is TRBV6-5, the J gene TRBJ2-2, with a tentative D call TRBD2 (6 bases). CDR3 length equals 13 residues. Germline V gene data show CDR1 as MNHEY and CDR2 as SVGAGI. Trimming removed 7 bases at V and 7 bases at J, with 13 bases between. The CDR3 here is CASIKLAGGELFF. In DNA, the CDR3 is TGTGCCAGCATAAAACTAGCCGGCGGGGAGCTGTTTTTT.

This clone came up once. The V and J genes are TRBV27 and TRBJ1-2; 7 nucleotides align to TRBD1. The germline V gene encodes CDR1 MNHEY and CDR2 SMNVEV (reference sequence). Trimming removed 7 bases from V and 8 bases from J; junction bases left unmatched: 10. This CDR3 spans 13 amino acids. CDR3 amino acids: CASMRGPTFGYTF. The CDR3 DNA is TGTGCCAGCATGAGGGGGCCAACCTTCGGCTACACCTTC.

The chain couples TRBV7-2 to TRBJ2-5; D is undetermined. V lost 8 bases and J lost 2, with 12 bases in between. Germline-derived CDR1 and CDR2 are SGHTA and FQGNSA. The CDR3 totals 13 residues. The CDR3 DNA reads TGTGCCAGCTGCGCTCCGCCGCAAGAGACCCAGTACTTC. It specifies CASCAPPQETQYF.

V gene TRBV7-9 combines with J gene TRBJ1-1, with 11 bases aligning to TRBD1. The CDR3 totals 14 residues. Trimming removed 4 bases from V and 6 bases from J; junction bases left unmatched: 4. Germline V lookup: CDR1 SEHNR, CDR2 FQNEAQ (reference sequence). CDR3 sequence reads: CASSWGQGVSEAFF. The CDR3 DNA is TGTGCCAGCAGCTGGGGACAGGGGGTGTCTGAAGCTTTCTTT.

The V gene is TRBV21-1, the J gene TRBJ2-2; TRBD1, the table's D call, lacks a check against the DNA. TRBV21-1 is a known pseudogene. There are 15 residues in the CDR3. The DNA for the CDR3 is TGTGCCAGCAGCGCCCGGGACAGGGCCACCGGGGAGCTGTTTTTT. Its protein is CASSARDRATGELFF.

This clone showed up just a few times. The chain couples TRBV5-1 to TRBJ2-2; 7 bases agree with TRBD2. CDR3 length equals 14 residues. The V gene's germline CDR1 is SGHRS and CDR2 YFSETQ. V lost 9 bases to trimming and J lost 6 bases; unmatched junction nucleotides: 11. The CDR3, as DNA: TGCGCCACCTCCGAGGGAGGGGCCTCCGGGGAGCTGTTTTTT. As protein: CATSEGGASGELFF.

This rearrangement joins TRBV10-3 to TRBJ2-7; maybe TRBD1 (5 bases). The CDR3 runs 12 residues. CDR1 and CDR2 (germline): ENHRY, SYGVKD. V lost 10 bases and J 5 bases, leaving 15 bases between the germline ends. The CDR3: CATEDKGDEQYV. DNA of the CDR3: TGTGCCACCGAGGACAAAGGGGACGAGCAGTACGTC.

The chain employs TRBV4-1 and TRBJ1-5; tentative D call: TRBD1 (6 bases). Trimming shortened V by 4 bases and J by 5 bases, and 12 bases separated the two germline ends. This CDR3 contains 14 residues. Germline V gene lookup returns CDR1 MGHRA and CDR2 YSYEKL. As DNA, the CDR3 is TGCGCCAGCAGCCTTTTAGGGGGGGATCAGCCCCAGCATTTT. It yields the protein CASSLLGGDQPQHF.

The gene calls are TRBV27 and TRBJ2-2, with D possibly being TRBD2 (5 bases). This CDR3 comprises 14 residues. V was pared by 4 bases and J by 1 base, with 7 bases between. Germline V gene lookup returns CDR1 MNHEY and CDR2 SMNVEV (reference sequence). The DNA for the CDR3 is TGTGCCAGCAGTTATGGGAGGAACACCGGGGAGCTGTTTTTT. As protein: CASSYGRNTGELFF.

CDR3: CASSYRLAVSSYNEQFF. DNA for the CDR3: TGTGCCAGCAGTTACCGGCTAGCGGTAAGCTCCTACAATGAGCAGTTCTTC. This chain links TRBV6-2 or TRBV6-3 with TRBJ2-1; 7 nucleotides line up with TRBD2. Per the germline V gene, CDR1 is MNHEY and CDR2 is SVGEGT. The CDR3 is made up of 17 amino acids. Trimming removed 2 bases from V and 0 bases from J; junction bases left unmatched: 7.

The J gene is TRBJ1-4, the V gene TRBV20-1, with 8 nucleotides matching TRBD1. With V trimmed by 3 bases and J by 3 bases, 9 bases remained unmatched. This CDR3 is built from 16 residues. The germline CDR1 and CDR2 sequences are DFQATT and SNEGSKA (reference sequence). CDR3 DNA sequence: TGCAGTGCTAGTGCGGTCAGGGGGCTATCTAATGAAAAACTGTTTTTT. Translating gives CSASAVRGLSNEKLFF.

This clone was detected once. This chain links TRBV6-1 with TRBJ2-7; TRBD1 aligns across 7 bases. Germline CDR1 and CDR2: MNHNS and SASEGT. V was pared by 3 bases and J by 3 bases, with 2 bases of the junction left unmatched. The CDR3 length is 13 residues. The CDR3 protein is CASSEGTVYEQYV. CDR3 nucleotides: TGTGCCAGCAGTGAGGGGACAGTCTACGAGCAGTACGTC.

The V gene is TRBV19, the J gene TRBJ2-7; weak D call: TRBD2 (5 bases). Trimming pared 11 bases from V and 0 bases from J, leaving 11 bases between. The CDR3 is 12 residues long. CDR1 and CDR2 from the germline V gene are LNHDA and SQIVND (reference sequence). CDR3 sequence (DNA): TGTGCCGGCTGCGGGCCCTCCTACGAGCAGTACTTC. Amino acids: CAGCGPSYEQYF. The entire variable domain, with the rest obtained from reference TRBV19 and TRBJ2-7, is as follows: DGGITQSPKYLFRKEGQNVTLSCEQNLNHDAMYWYRQDPGQGLRLIYYSQIVNDFQKGDIAEGYSVSREKKESFPLTVTSAQKNPTAFYLCAGCGPSYEQYFGPGTRLTVT.

This rearrangement joins TRBV7-2 to TRBJ2-1, with 11 positions matching TRBD2. Germline V lookup: CDR1 SGHTA, CDR2 FQGNSA. The CDR3 loop spans 19 amino acids. V lost 5 bases to trimming and J lost 0 bases; unmatched junction nucleotides: 12. DNA of the CDR3: TGTGCCAGCAGCCCCCGGGTAGCGGGGGGGCTAAGCTCCTACAATGAGCAGTTCTTC. This gives the protein CASSPRVAGGLSSYNEQFF.

V and J are TRBV4-2 and TRBJ2-2, with 11 nucleotides matching TRBD2. The trim removed 9 bases at V and 1 base at J, leaving 10 bases unmatched. The CDR3 spans 17 residues. Germline V CDR1 and CDR2: LGHNA, YNFKEQ. The CDR3 is CASKTSGDPMNTGELFF. In DNA, the CDR3 is TGTGCCAGTAAGACTAGCGGGGACCCTATGAACACCGGGGAGCTGTTTTTT.

This chain uses TRBV29-1 with TRBJ1-1; D gene ambiguous. The CDR3 runs to 14 residues. Trimming took off 6 bases at V and 1 base at J, with 15 bases between the two ends. Germline lookup yields CDR1 SQVTM and CDR2 ANQGSEA. The CDR3 reads CSVAPKPRNTEAFF. In DNA, the CDR3 is TGCAGCGTCGCCCCTAAGCCGAGGAACACTGAAGCTTTCTTT.

This chain uses TRBV24-1 with TRBJ2-2, with 10 positions matching TRBD2. Germline-derived CDR1 and CDR2 are KGHDR and SFDVKD. The ends lost 1 base at V and 6 bases at J; junction bases unmatched: 7. CDR3 length equals 17 residues. CDR3 DNA: TGTGCCACCAGTGATTTTTCTAGCGGGGGATGGTCCGGGGAGCTGTTTTTT. Translating gives CATSDFSSGGWSGELFF.